The clone carrying this T cell receptor beta chain was recorded many times. Antigen specificity is unknown. The CDR3 is 11 residues long. Trimming shortened V by 5 bases and J by 5 bases, and 6 bases separated the two germline ends. The V gene's germline CDR1 is KGHDR and CDR2 SFDVKD. Amplified regions were TCR beta CDR3 sequences from RNA transcripts. A set of HTBI primers served as the primers for a first-round RT-PCR of the TCR CDR3. Via MiXCR, TCRdb re-called the multiplex PCR reads, giving one row per CDR3 protein. Among some 600,000 distinct CDR3 sequences listed, 35% to 55% were seen once. The sample belongs to a study of T cells in Graves' hyperthyroidism and ophthalmopathy. Points from the study as a whole: Median prediction lead before ophthalmopathy onset was about 6.3 months with the model.

The sequencing input was peripheral blood or thyroid tissue (not recorded which). The gene calls are TRBV24-1 and TRBJ2-7; a possible D gene is TRBD2 (5 bases). This clonotype originated in a woman younger than 35 with Graves' hyperthyroidism. DNA of the CDR3: TGTGCCACCAGTGTCGGGGACGAGCAGTACTTC. Translated, it gives CATSVGDEQYF.